This section outlines one T cell receptor beta chain sequence together with its context. These data come from a study of blood T cell repertoires in COVID-19. Study background: Collection of acute and convalescent COVID-19 samples took place in the United States, Italy and Spain. From T cells, B-cell-depleted T cells, or PBMCs came the material, which was cDNA or gDNA.

Some clones are missing from TCRdb's copy, which holds only in-frame ones; the method was immunoSEQ multiplex PCR. The data contain over 85,000 clones, roughly three quarters of them singletons. The receptor was derived from a human donor in a cohort sampled during active COVID-19. The sequenced sample was peripheral blood.

The CDR3: CASGLVIGPVYATQYF. The CDR3 coding sequence is TGTGCTAGTGGTTTGGTAATTGGGCCAGTTTATGCTACGCAGTATTTT. V gene TRBV12-5 combines with J gene TRBJ2-3; D not resolved. The CDR3 totals 16 residues. Germline V gene data show CDR1 as LGHNT and CDR2 as FRNRAP. Trimming shortened V by 0 bases and J by 8 bases, and 18 bases separated the two germline ends.